This entry lists 8 T cell receptor beta chains sequenced from one sample in a study of cytomegalovirus exposure and HLA in healthy donors. The primer mix had 60 Vbeta and 13 Jbeta primers. The method was immunoSEQ multiplex PCR; TCRdb's version includes in-frame clones alone and lacks a portion of them. The sample holds roughly 140,000 clones, approximately 79% seen once. The sequencing input was PBMCs. These receptor sequences come from a woman aged 40 to 50 in good health and CMV-seropositive.

This rearrangement joins TRBV7-2 to TRBJ1-6; D not certain. In germline, CDR1 is SGHTA, CDR2 FQGNSA. There are 17 residues in the CDR3. Trimming cost V 5 bases and J 0 bases, with 14 bases left between them. The chain's CDR3 is CASSKGGRYSYNSPLHF. For the CDR3, the DNA is TGTGCCAGCAGCAAAGGAGGGCGCTACTCCTATAATTCACCCCTCCACTTT.

As concerns this clone: Other DNA sequences of this sample code for an identical CDR3. V usage is TRBV18 and J usage is TRBJ2-5, with no clear D. Germline V lookup: CDR1 KGHSH, CDR2 LQKENI. The CDR3 runs 13 residues. Between the trimmed V and J ends, which lost 2 bases and 2 bases, there was a span of 6 bases. The CDR3 is CASSPGLQETQYF. The CDR3, as DNA: TGTGCCAGCTCACCAGGTCTACAAGAGACCCAGTACTTC.

The chain is built from TRBV6-1 and TRBJ1-3; D is uncertain. Germline V lookup: CDR1 MNHNS, CDR2 SASEGT. Trimming pared 6 bases from V and 1 base from J, leaving 10 bases between. This CDR3 spans 14 amino acids. CDR3 protein: CASRADFSGNTIYF. The CDR3 DNA is TGTGCCAGCAGGGCAGATTTTTCTGGAAACACCATATATTTT.

The gene calls are TRBV19 and TRBJ2-7, with D possibly TRBD1 on 5 matching bases. This CDR3 has 16 residues. Per germline, CDR1 LNHDA and CDR2 SQIVND (reference sequence). With 5 bases removed from V and 0 bases from J, the gap between germline ends came to 17 bases. CDR3 DNA: TGTGCCAGTAGTTCCTACAGGACGACCAGCTCCTACGAGCAGTACTTC. Translating gives CASSSYRTTSSYEQYF.

This clone was counted between two and nine times. The J gene is TRBJ2-3, the V gene TRBV27, with a possible D match to TRBD2 (6 bases). The length of the CDR3 is 14 residues. V lost 6 bases, J lost 10 bases, and 20 bases lay in between. CDR1 and CDR2 (germline): MNHEY, SMNVEV (reference sequence). The CDR3 loop reads CASSDTPGLRAQYF. CDR3 in DNA: TGTGCCAGCAGCGATACCCCGGGACTCCGGGCGCAGTATTTT.

This chain links TRBV14 with TRBJ2-5; D unclear. V lost 4 bases and J 4 bases, leaving 19 bases between the germline ends. The CDR3 has 16 amino acids. Germline lookup yields CDR1 SGHDN and CDR2 FVKESK. The CDR3 sequence: CASSPPRRSPGETQYF. CDR3 DNA sequence: TGTGCCAGCAGCCCCCCCCGTAGGTCCCCGGGAGAGACCCAGTACTTC. The full variable domain, in which reference TRBV14 and TRBJ2-5 provide the parts outside the CDR3, is EAGVTQFPSHSVIEKGQTVTLRCDPISGHDNLYWYRRVMGKEIKFLLHFVKESKQDESGMPNNRFLAERTGGTYSTLKVQPAELEDSGVYFCASSPPRRSPGETQYFGPGTRLLVL.

V and J are TRBV2 and TRBJ2-1; the match to TRBD1 covers 7 bases. CDR3 size: 16 residues. Germline CDR1 SNHLY, CDR2 FYNNEI. J was trimmed by 6 bases and V by 4 bases; bases with no gene match: 12. The CDR3 protein is CASSGTGETIVNEQFF. CDR3 sequence (DNA): TGTGCCAGCAGTGGAACAGGGGAGACTATCGTCAATGAGCAGTTCTTC.

This clone occurred a few times. This chain connects TRBV19 to TRBJ2-1, with 12 positions matching TRBD2. CDR3 size: 15 residues. Germline lookup yields CDR1 LNHDA and CDR2 SQIVND (reference sequence). V lost 4 bases, J lost 5 bases, and 3 bases stayed unmatched. DNA for the CDR3: TGTGCCAGTAGTACACTAGCGGGGGGAAACAATGAGCAGTTCTTC. The encoded protein is CASSTLAGGNNEQFF.